This T cell receptor (beta chain) was documented in a study of T cell responses to AZD1222 COVID-19 vaccine. Study-wide results and caveats: Donors were largely white British and mainly female; clonal diversity was possibly underestimated. Among vaccine-associated CD4 TCRs, coverage spanned spike, with dominance at 160-218 and 743-854.

TCRdb's copy holds only in-frame clones and misses some; the assay was immunoSEQ multiplex PCR. The sample lists roughly 120,000 clones, around 83% occurring once. On this clone itself: Its cognate antigen is unknown.

V was pared by 6 bases and J by 4 bases, with 9 bases between. Germline V gene sequence: CDR1 MNHEY, CDR2 SMNVEV (reference sequence). The CDR3 extends over 13 amino acids. The chain recombines TRBV27 with TRBJ1-4; D is ambiguous. The TCR sequence derives from an adult who received the AZD1222 COVID-19 vaccine. Sequences were derived from peripheral blood, sampled 28 days after the second AZD1222 dose. The CDR3, as DNA: TGTGCCAGCAGGTTGGGGAATAATGAAAAACTGTTTTTT. Translated, it gives CASRLGNNEKLFF.